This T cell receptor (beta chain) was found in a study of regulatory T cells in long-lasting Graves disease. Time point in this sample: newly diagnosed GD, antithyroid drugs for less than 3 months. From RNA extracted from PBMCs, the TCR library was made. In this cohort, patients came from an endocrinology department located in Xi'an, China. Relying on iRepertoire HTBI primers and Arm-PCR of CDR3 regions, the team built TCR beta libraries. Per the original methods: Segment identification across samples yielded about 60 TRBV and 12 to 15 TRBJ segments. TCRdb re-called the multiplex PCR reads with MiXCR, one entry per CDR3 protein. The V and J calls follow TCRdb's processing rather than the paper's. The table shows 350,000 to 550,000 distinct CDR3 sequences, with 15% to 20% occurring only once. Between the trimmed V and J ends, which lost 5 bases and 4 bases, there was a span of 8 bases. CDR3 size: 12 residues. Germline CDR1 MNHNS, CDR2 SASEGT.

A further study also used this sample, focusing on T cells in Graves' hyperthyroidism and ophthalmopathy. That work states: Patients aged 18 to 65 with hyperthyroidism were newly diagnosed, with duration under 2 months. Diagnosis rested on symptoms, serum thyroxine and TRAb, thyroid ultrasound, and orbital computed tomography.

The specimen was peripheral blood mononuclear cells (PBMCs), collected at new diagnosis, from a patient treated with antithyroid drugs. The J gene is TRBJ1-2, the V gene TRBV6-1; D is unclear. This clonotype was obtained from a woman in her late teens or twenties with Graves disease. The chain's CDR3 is CASSKTVYGYTF. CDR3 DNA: TGTGCCAGCAGTAAGACTGTCTATGGCTACACCTTC.